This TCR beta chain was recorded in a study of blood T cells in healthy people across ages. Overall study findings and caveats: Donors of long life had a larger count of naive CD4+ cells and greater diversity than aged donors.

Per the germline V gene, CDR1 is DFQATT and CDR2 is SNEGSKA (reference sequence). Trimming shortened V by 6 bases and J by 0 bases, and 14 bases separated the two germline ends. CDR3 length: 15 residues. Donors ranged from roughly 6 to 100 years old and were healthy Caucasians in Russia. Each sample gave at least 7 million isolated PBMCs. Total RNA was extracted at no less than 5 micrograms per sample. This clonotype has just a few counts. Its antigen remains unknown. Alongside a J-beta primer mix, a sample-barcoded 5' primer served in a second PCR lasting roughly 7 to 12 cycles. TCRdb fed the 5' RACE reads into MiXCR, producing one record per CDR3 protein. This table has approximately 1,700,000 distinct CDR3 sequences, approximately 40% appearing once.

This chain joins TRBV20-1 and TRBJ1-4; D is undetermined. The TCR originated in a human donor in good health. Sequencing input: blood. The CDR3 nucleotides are TGCAGTGCCCAGGACGGGAAAACAACTAATGAAAAACTGTTTTTT. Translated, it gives CSAQDGKTTNEKLFF.